This entry features one T cell receptor (beta chain) sequence. The antigen is undetermined. Assay execution proceeded at the deep level. The protocol was immunoSEQ multiplex PCR, while the TCRdb copy is restricted to in-frame clones and leaves out a portion. The repertoire includes 550,000 to 700,000 clones, approximately 73% of them detected once, and around 1.8% sits in the top ten. The data were taken from a study of shared clonotypes between healthy human individuals. Findings and limits, study-wide: Against clonotypes common to all four donors, non-shared ones had lower generation probabilities.

Deletions cut 5 bases from V and 3 bases from J, with 15 bases between. Germline assignment: CDR1 SGHTA and CDR2 FQGTGA. CDR3 size: 15 residues. What was sequenced was memory CD4+ T cells sorted from blood. Described subset: CD45RA-negative fraction. The rearrangement links TRBV7-3 to TRBJ2-3, with D possibly matching TRBD1 (7 bases). This receptor was obtained from a woman between 25 and 40 years old in good health. CDR3 amino acids: CASSLSQGRTDTQYF. For the CDR3, the DNA is TGTGCCAGCAGCCTCTCACAGGGGAGGACAGATACGCAGTATTTT.